This passage covers 17 T cell receptor beta chains from one sample sequenced in a study of cytomegalovirus exposure and HLA in healthy donors. The PCR employed 60 Vbeta primers together with 13 Jbeta primers. Clones were read by immunoSEQ multiplex PCR, and TCRdb kept only the in-frame ones, dropping some. The sample has 150,000 to 180,000 clones, approximately 72% seen once. Specimen: PBMCs. Source of these receptors: a young man in good health and CMV-seronegative.

This clone has only a few counts. In DNA form, the CDR3 reads TGTGCCTGTTTTCTCCGCGACAGGGCCCCTGAGACCCAGTACTTC. Amino acid sequence: CACFLRDRAPETQYF. V is TRBV30 and J is TRBJ2-5, with 7 positions matching TRBD1. CDR3 length: 15 amino acids. Per germline, CDR1 GTSNPN and CDR2 SVGIG (reference sequence). V dropped 6 bases and J dropped 5; count of bases not matched to a gene: 15. Complete variable domain (other parts from reference TRBV30 and TRBJ2-5): SQTIHQWPATLVQPVGSPLSLECTVEGTSNPNLYWYRQAAGRGLQLLFYSVGIGQISSEVPQNLSASRPQDRQFILSSKKLLLSDSGFYLCACFLRDRAPETQYFGPGTRLLVL.

Regarding this clone: Germline is not matched at one junction end, which may reflect a read error. V is TRBV19 and J is TRBJ2-6; perhaps TRBD1 as D (5 bases). The germline CDR1 and CDR2 sequences are LNHDA and SQIVND (reference sequence). CDR3 length: 14 residues. The CDR3 region has the DNA TGTGCCAGTAGTATGGGTTTTGGGGCCAACGGCCTGACTTTC. Amino acid sequence: CASSMGFGANGLTF.

The chain recombines TRBV18 with TRBJ1-6; 9 nucleotides agree with TRBD1. This CDR3 contains 15 residues. The germline V gene encodes CDR1 KGHSH and CDR2 LQKENI. Losses at the gene ends were 3 bases for V and 7 bases for J; bases not matched to a gene: 4. CDR3 protein: CASSPSGQGNSPLHF. The CDR3 bases are TGTGCCAGCTCACCTTCGGGACAGGGAAATTCACCCCTCCACTTT.

The chain uses TRBV6-1 and TRBJ1-3, with D unclear. V was cut by 2 bases and J by 0 bases, with 8 bases left in between. The germline CDR1 and CDR2 sequences are MNHNS and SASEGT. The CDR3 covers 15 residues. The CDR3 nucleotides read TGTGCCAGCAGTGAATCCGGGAGCTCTGGAAACACCATATATTTT. Protein product: CASSESGSSGNTIYF.

This chain joins TRBV6-1 and TRBJ2-7; 9 nucleotides match TRBD1. Trimming took 0 bases from V and 5 from J; bases not matched to a gene: 2. CDR3 size: 14 residues. CDR1 and CDR2 (germline): MNHNS, SASEGT. The CDR3 DNA follows: TGTGCCAGCAGTGAAGCGGACAGGGGCCACGAGCAGTACGTC. This sequence encodes CASSEADRGHEQYV.

The chain is built from TRBV14 and TRBJ1-2; D perhaps matches TRBD1 (6 bases). The CDR3 spans 13 residues. Germline assignment: CDR1 SGHDN and CDR2 FVKESK. V was clipped by 1 base and J by 8 bases, with 11 bases between them. The CDR3 is CASSQGTATGYTF. In nucleotides, the CDR3 is TGTGCCAGCAGCCAAGGGACAGCGACAGGCTACACCTTC.

Worth noting for this clone: The junction differs from germline at one of its ends, possibly a read error. J is TRBJ1-2 and V is TRBV7-9; 10 nucleotides align to TRBD1. The CDR3 has 15 amino acids. Germline V gene lookup returns CDR1 SEHNR and CDR2 FQNEAQ (reference sequence). The CDR3 DNA reads as TGTTCCAGCAGCTTAAGGGACAGGGGAGGCTATGGCTACACCTTC. Translated, it gives CSSSLRDRGGYGYTF.

As for this clone: One end of the junction does not line up with germline, which may come from a read error. This sample also contains other DNA sequences that code for the same CDR3. The chain carries TRBV4-3 and TRBJ2-2; D may be TRBD2 (5 bases). The CDR3 totals 13 residues. Germline V gives CDR1 LGHNA, CDR2 YSLEER. The CDR3 loop is CASSQDLTGELFF. CDR3 in DNA: TGCGCCAGCAGCCAAGATCTAACCGGGGAGCTGTTCTTT.

The chain recombines TRBV14 with TRBJ2-3; D is perhaps TRBD2 (5 bases). CDR3 length equals 15 residues. The germline gives CDR1 SGHDN, CDR2 FVKESK. V shed 3 bases and J shed 1 base, with 11 bases lying between them. The CDR3 region is CASSQTGIRTDTQYF. CDR3 in DNA: TGTGCCAGCAGCCAGACGGGGATCCGCACAGATACGCAGTATTTT.

The chain is built from TRBV10-3 and TRBJ1-6; D perhaps matches TRBD1 (6 bases). V was clipped by 6 bases and J by 9 bases, with 15 bases between them. The CDR3 spans 14 residues. The germline V gene encodes CDR1 ENHRY and CDR2 SYGVKD. CDR3 coding DNA: TGTGCCATCAGCCCCGGGACAAGAGGTTCACCCCTCCACTTT. This translates into CAISPGTRGSPLHF.

The chain joins TRBV11-2 to TRBJ2-2; D call uncertain. The V end was cut by 8 bases, the J end by 2 bases, with 15 bases between. CDR3 length equals 15 residues. The germline gives CDR1 SGHAT, CDR2 FQNNGV. CDR3 residues: CASPGPHKNTGELFF. For the CDR3, the DNA is TGTGCCAGCCCAGGCCCCCATAAAAACACCGGGGAGCTGTTTTTT. Drawing the rest from reference TRBV11-2 and TRBJ2-2, the complete variable domain is EAGVAQSPRYKIIEKRQSVAFWCNPISGHATLYWYQQILGQGPKLLIQFQNNGVVDDSQLPKDRFSAERLKGVDSTLKIQPAKLEDSAVYLCASPGPHKNTGELFFGEGSRLTVL.

The CDR3 nucleotides read TGTGCCAAGCGCCGACGGGACAGGGGGCGTGGGGCCAACGTCCTGACTTTC. Translating gives CAKRRRDRGRGANVLTF. V usage is TRBV19 and J usage is TRBJ2-6; 12 bases are a match to TRBD1. Losses at the gene ends were 10 bases for V and 3 bases for J; bases not matched to a gene: 10. Germline CDR1 is LNHDA and CDR2 is SQIVND (reference sequence). The length of the CDR3 is 17 residues.

The chain combines TRBV5-4 with TRBJ2-3; D may be TRBD2 (7 bases). Trimming pared 5 bases from V and 5 bases from J, leaving 18 bases between. The germline V gene has CDR1 SGHNT and CDR2 YYREEE (reference sequence). This CDR3 is built from 15 residues. CDR3 amino acids: CASRTWGGGIDTQYF. As DNA, the CDR3 is TGTGCCAGCAGGACCTGGGGGGGCGGGATAGATACGCAGTATTTT.

This chain joins TRBV5-6 and TRBJ1-1, with 12 bases that match TRBD1. CDR1 is SGHDT, CDR2 YYEEEE, per germline. With V trimmed by 4 bases and J by 4 bases, 8 bases remained unmatched. This CDR3 is 16 amino acids long. This chain's CDR3 is CASSPGQGAIGTEAFF. In DNA form, the CDR3 reads TGTGCCAGCAGCCCGGGACAGGGGGCGATTGGCACTGAAGCTTTCTTT. The full variable domain, its missing parts supplied by reference TRBV5-6 and TRBJ1-1, is DAGVTQSPTHLIKTRGQQVTLRCSPKSGHDTVSWYQQALGQGPQFIFQYYEEEERQRGNFPDRFSGHQFPNYSSELNVNALLLGDSALYLCASSPGQGAIGTEAFFGQGTRLTVV.

This chain connects TRBV25-1 to TRBJ1-4, with D possibly being TRBD1 (6 bases). The CDR3 totals 15 residues. V was trimmed by 2 bases and J by 3 bases, leaving 10 bases between them. Germline CDR1 and CDR2: MGHDK and SYGVNS. The CDR3 protein is CASSEIRGSNEKLFF. The CDR3 bases are TGTGCCAGCAGTGAAATCAGGGGATCTAATGAAAAACTGTTTTTT.

The V call is TRBV5-8, the J call TRBJ1-5, with TRBD1 as a possible D gene (5 bases). CDR3 size: 14 residues. Trimming took off 7 bases at V and 0 bases at J, with 11 bases between the two ends. Germline V gene lookup returns CDR1 SGHTS and CDR2 YDEGEE. The CDR3: CASWGLYSNQPQHF. CDR3 sequence (DNA): TGTGCCAGCTGGGGACTCTATAGCAATCAGCCCCAGCATTTT.

This chain connects TRBV7-9 to TRBJ2-2; 9 nucleotides line up with TRBD1. Germline trimming cut 7 bases from V and 8 bases from J; bases unmatched to any gene: 5. CDR1 SEHNR and CDR2 FQNEAQ come from the germline V gene (reference sequence). CDR3 size: 13 residues. The CDR3 nucleotides read TGTGCCAGCAACGACAGGGGGACGGGGGAGCTGTTTTTT. Its protein is CASNDRGTGELFF.